The clone carrying this T cell receptor beta chain was found a few times. This sample stems from a study of early T cells in non-severe SARS-CoV-2 infection. Overall study context: Sequencing was performed on bulk RNA from unsorted whole blood, leaving chains unpaired.

TCRdb used MiXCR to reprocess the 5' RACE reads, holding one entry per CDR3 protein. Of tens of thousands of distinct CDR3 sequences listed, around 5.6% are singletons. The sample was whole blood. The TCR was taken from an adult who was a healthcare worker with PCR-confirmed SARS-CoV-2 infection or an uninfected control (not recorded which).

The CDR3 nucleotides are TGCAGCGCCGACAGGGGGCTGGGCGAGCAGTACTTC. Amino acids: CSADRGLGEQYF. The chain couples TRBV29-1 to TRBJ2-7; the match to TRBD1 covers 10 bases. V was pared by 7 bases and J by 6 bases, with 6 bases of the junction left unmatched. The CDR3 length is 12 residues. In germline, CDR1 is SQVTM, CDR2 ANQGSEA.